The source of this T cell receptor beta chain is a study of response to subunit inactivated influenza vaccine (dated by TCRdb to about 2018). Study-wide context: To follow how T cells responded to a trivalent subunit inactivated influenza vaccine, the researchers relied on deep quantitative profiling of the T cell receptor repertoire. What the research found in general, with its limitations: The authors proposed that each seasonal influenza vaccination may bring in only a limited number of new T cells.

In the germline V gene, CDR1 corresponds to SGHRS and CDR2 to YFSETQ. Including the terminal cysteine and phenylalanine, the CDR3 comprises 14 residues. Only the CDR3 DNA stays, 42 bases, in frame from base 1. V gives up 1 base and J gives up 7 bases, and the segment between their germline ends measures 12 bases. Worth noting for this clonotype: Its binding antigen is unknown. Base qualities are not recorded, but no much larger clone differs from it by a single base.

Libraries were made using RT-PCR. The instrument was an Illumina HiSeq 2500. TCRdb's own reprocessing of the public reads used fastp at Q25 and MiXCR and kept productive beta chains. Duplicate CDR3 protein sequences are folded into a single record with the most common DNA and genes. The sample table lists 800,000 or so distinct CDR3 sequences, about 20% of them with a count of one. About 9.4% of the sample is taken by the ten largest. This clonotype originated in a man aged 45-65 years who received an inactivated influenza vaccine. Donor details come from another sample of the same person, matched by shared clones. This receptor chain uses TRBV5-1 and TRBJ2-1; the D gene assignment is ambiguous. The sequencing used PBMCs from blood, collected 5 to 6 days after vaccination. The CDR3 has the sequence CASSLSPQVNEQFF. The DNA sequence reads TGCGCCAGCAGCTTGAGTCCGCAGGTGAATGAGCAGTTCTTC.